These 4 T cell receptor beta chains were sequenced from one sample in a study of T cells in localized non-small cell lung cancer. The protocol was immunoSEQ multiplex PCR, while the TCRdb copy is restricted to in-frame clones and leaves out a portion. The sample consists of 59,000 or so clones, approximately 90% of them appearing once. The starting material was peripheral blood, obtained before any cancer treatment. All receptors come from a man aged 35 to 70 with stage I lung adenocarcinoma.

The chain combines TRBV6-1 with TRBJ1-1; D remains ambiguous. The CDR3 loop spans 18 amino acids. Germline V gene data show CDR1 as MNHNS and CDR2 as SASEGT. V lost 3 bases and J 5 bases, leaving 25 bases between the germline ends. The CDR3 nucleotides read TGTGCCAGCAGTGACGGGTTTGAGGTCGGCCCCCTCCCAACTGAAGCTTTCTTT. Its translation is CASSDGFEVGPLPTEAFF.

As to this clone: Other DNA sequences in this sample translate to the same CDR3. The rearrangement uses TRBV20-1 and TRBJ2-7; no firm D call. CDR1 and CDR2 (germline): DFQATT, SNEGSKA (reference sequence). The V gene lost 5 bases and the J gene lost 1 base, with 6 bases spanning the gap. The CDR3 has 11 residues. CDR3 coding DNA: TGCAGTGCTTTTAATTCCTACGAGCAGTACTTC. Translation gives CSAFNSYEQYF.

V usage is TRBV6-1 and J usage is TRBJ2-3, with 8 bases lining up with TRBD2. The ends lost 7 bases at V and 1 base at J; junction bases unmatched: 7. Per germline, CDR1 MNHNS and CDR2 SASEGT. This CDR3 spans 15 amino acids. The CDR3 here is CASTSEAGGTDTQYF. CDR3 DNA: TGTGCCAGCACCTCAGAAGCGGGGGGCACAGATACGCAGTATTTT.

This clone was observed a single time. The CDR3 nucleotides read TGTGCCAGCATAATGTCCGGCAATCGTTACGAGCAGTACTTC. Protein: CASIMSGNRYEQYF. The genes are TRBV21-1 and TRBJ2-7. TRBV21-1 is noted as a pseudogene. CDR3 length: 14 residues.